These T cell receptor beta chains were read from a single sample in a study of identical twins. TCRdb reprocessed the 5' RACE reads via MiXCR and lists one record per CDR3 protein. Among more than 400,000 distinct CDR3 sequences listed, approximately 16% were seen once. These same records also appear under a second study, on yellow fever vaccine responses in identical twins.

Material for sequencing was CD4+ T cells sorted from blood. These receptors were taken from a woman between 18 and 30 years old in good health. The CDR3 runs from the conserved cysteine through the conserved F or W. D genes are given only for firm matches. Clone size is given for some rows only: seen once, a few or many times, or a class if the clone is expanded.

TRBJ2-3 . few TRBV5-1 19 CASSLGLGTRDTSTDTQYF TGCGCCAGCAGCTTGGGGCTCGGGACTCGTGATACTAGCACAGATACGCAGTATTTT
TRBJ2-5 . few TRBV7-2 16 CASSLTGLDRRETQYF TGTGCCAGCAGCTTAACGGGACTGGACCGCAGGGAGACCCAGTACTTC
TRBJ2-1 . few TRBV28 12 CASTVAGNEQFF TGTGCCAGCACCGTAGCCGGAAATGAGCAGTTCTTC
TRBJ2-3 . . TRBV6-5 17 CASSYLGGLTGTDTQYF TGTGCCAGCAGTTACTTGGGCGGACTGACTGGCACAGATACGCAGTATTTT
TRBJ2-3 . . TRBV4-2 15 CASSQERLSTDTQYF TGTGCCAGCAGCCAAGAAAGGTTATCCACAGATACGCAGTATTTT
TRBJ2-5 TRBD1 . TRBV3-1 14 CASRRTGGGETQYF TGTGCCAGCAGGAGGACAGGGGGCGGGGAGACCCAGTACTTC
TRBJ1-1 . . TRBV6-5 13 CASSYLPGQKAFF TGTGCCAGCAGTTACCTCCCGGGCCAGAAAGCTTTCTTT
TRBJ2-7 . few TRBV28 13 CASSLYQDYEQYF TGTGCCAGCAGTTTGTACCAAGACTACGAGCAGTACTTC
TRBJ2-1 . . TRBV7-3 16 CASSLTSGPRGNEQFF TGTGCCAGCAGCTTAACGAGCGGGCCAAGGGGGAATGAGCAGTTCTTC
TRBJ2-1 . few TRBV7-8 14 CASSLGLLLNEQFF TGTGCCAGCAGCCTGGGACTGCTACTAAATGAGCAGTTCTTC
TRBJ2-3 TRBD2 . TRBV5-1 17 CASSFPGLAGSTDTQYF TGCGCCAGCAGCTTCCCGGGACTAGCGGGGAGCACAGATACGCAGTATTTT
TRBJ2-3 . few TRBV5-5 15 CASSFRSGGTDTQYF TGTGCCAGCAGCTTTAGATCGGGGGGCACAGATACGCAGTATTTT
TRBJ2-3 . . TRBV29-1 9 CSVEDTQYF TGCAGCGTTGAAGATACGCAGTATTTT
TRBJ2-6 . . TRBV20-1 14 CSARAGTGANVLTF TGCAGTGCTAGGGCAGGGACTGGGGCCAACGTCCTGACTTTC
TRBJ2-5 TRBD2 . TRBV5-1 14 CASSLALAEETQYF TGCGCCAGCAGCTTGGCTCTAGCGGAGGAGACCCAGTACTTC
TRBJ2-3 . few TRBV10-3 14 CAISLGESTDTQYF TGTGCCATCAGTTTAGGGGAGAGCACAGATACGCAGTATTTT
TRBJ2-7 . . TRBV15 15 CATSAQADATYEQYF TGTGCCACCAGCGCCCAAGCTGATGCCACCTACGAGCAGTACTTC
TRBJ2-1 TRBD2 many TRBV5-1 15 CASSLTSGSHNEQFF TGCGCCAGCAGCTTGACCAGCGGGAGCCACAATGAGCAGTTCTTC
TRBJ2-3 . . TRBV5-1 14 CASQPGQHTDTQYF TGCGCCAGCCAACCGGGACAACACACAGATACGCAGTATTTT
TRBJ2-1 . . TRBV18 12 CASSPPVNEQFF TGTGCCAGCTCACCCCCAGTGAATGAGCAGTTCTTC
TRBJ2-7 . . TRBV28 13 CAVTPGHPYEQYF TGTGCCGTCACACCGGGACACCCCTACGAGCAGTACTTC
TRBJ1-2 . few TRBV7-9 14 CASSLGRANYGYTF TGTGCCAGCAGCTTAGGGCGCGCTAACTATGGCTACACCTTC
TRBJ1-3 . few TRBV3-1 17 CASSPRAGQPSGNTIYF TGTGCCAGCAGCCCCAGGGCCGGACAGCCCTCTGGAAACACCATATATTTT
TRBJ2-7 TRBD2 few TRBV3-1 16 CASSHPGTSGGYEQYF TGTGCCAGCAGCCACCCCGGGACTAGCGGGGGGTACGAGCAGTACTTC
TRBJ2-5 . . TRBV4-2 14 CASSPSRGVETQYF TGTGCCAGCAGCCCCTCTAGAGGGGTCGAGACCCAGTACTTC
TRBJ2-1 . many TRBV5-1 11 CASSEYNEQFF TGCGCCAGCAGCGAATACAATGAGCAGTTCTTC
TRBJ1-5 . . TRBV2 12 CASRSERGPQHF TGTGCCAGCAGAAGTGAACGGGGGCCTCAGCATTTT
TRBJ2-7 TRBD2 few TRBV7-9 17 CASSFRGTSGTSYEQYF TGTGCCAGCAGTTTTCGCGGGACTAGCGGGACCTCCTACGAGCAGTACTTC
TRBJ2-5 . few TRBV19 14 CASSPRRGQETQYF TGTGCCAGTAGTCCCCGACGGGGCCAAGAGACCCAGTACTTC
TRBJ2-3 . many TRBV5-1 11 CASRTADTQYF TGCGCCAGCAGAACGGCAGATACGCAGTATTTT
TRBJ2-2 TRBD2 . TRBV4-1 20 CASSQERGLAGGPGTGELFF TGCGCCAGCAGCCAAGAACGTGGGCTAGCGGGAGGGCCGGGCACCGGGGAGCTGTTTTTT
TRBJ2-7 TRBD2 . TRBV20-1 17 CSARDSLSGGRGDEQYF TGCAGTGCTAGAGACTCGTTGTCGGGCGGGAGAGGTGACGAGCAGTACTTC
TRBJ2-3 . . TRBV5-1 16 CASSLYGESGTDTQYF TGCGCCAGCAGCTTGTATGGGGAGTCGGGCACAGATACGCAGTATTTT
TRBJ2-1 . . TRBV7-6 15 CASSPSAGPYNEQFF TGTGCCAGCAGCCCTAGCGCGGGGCCCTACAATGAGCAGTTCTTC
TRBJ2-6 . many TRBV12-3/TRBV12-4 15 CASSPTGQKVNVLTF TGTGCCAGCAGTCCCACCGGACAGAAGGTCAACGTCCTGACTTTC